A selection of T cell receptor beta chains follows, all from one sample in a study of T cells expressing NK-cell markers. TCRdb reprocessed the 5' RACE reads and keeps a single row for each CDR3 protein, giving no DNA. This repertoire includes 350,000 to 450,000 distinct CDR3 sequences. What was sequenced was blood T cells: a sorted CD56 or NKG2C T cell subset, CD4+ or CD8+ T cells, or bulk PBMC T cells (not recorded which). The receptors originated from a man aged 18-75 years in good health. Each CDR3 is given with its conserved first and last residue. Each record gives: J gene, V gene, CDR3 protein.

TRBJ2-7	TRBV7-8	CASRVRGADEQYF
TRBJ2-4	TRBV7-9	CASSLFIGGVHIQYF
TRBJ2-7	TRBV6-2/TRBV6-3	CASSSGQTAYEQYF
TRBJ2-3	TRBV2	CASRDSEFTDTQYF
TRBJ2-7	TRBV5-1	CASSLAKGVYEQYF
TRBJ2-7	TRBV11-2	CASSLDRGGIRGYEQYF
TRBJ2-7	TRBV21-1	CASSKRGLGAYEQYF
TRBJ2-7	TRBV27	CASKGESGSDYEQYF
TRBJ2-1	TRBV29-1	CSVESRGRYNEQFF
TRBJ1-2	TRBV30	CAWSRGTTNYGYTF
TRBJ2-1	TRBV15	CATSSGRGYEQFF
TRBJ1-5	TRBV5-1	CASSPRQSGQPQHF
TRBJ1-4	TRBV20-1	CSARSATGPRWGDEKLFF
TRBJ1-2	TRBV2	CASSDLRQGLNGYTF
TRBJ1-2	TRBV3-1	CASSHTGGNYGYTF
TRBJ2-2	TRBV9	CASSVASGAGELFF
TRBJ2-7	TRBV27	CASRQHTRSYEQYF
TRBJ2-5	TRBV5-8	CASSSPRFASPETQYF
TRBJ2-7	TRBV5-1	CASSLQGGRSSYEQYF
TRBJ1-5	TRBV5-5	CASSRDSALSNQPQHF
TRBJ2-7	TRBV20-1	CSAHMTGVAGGPYEQYF
TRBJ1-5	TRBV7-9	CASSLGDSIDQPQHF
TRBJ2-1	TRBV19	CASRAPGGPGEQFF
TRBJ1-1	TRBV14	CASSSPGVRQNTEAFF
TRBJ2-5	TRBV6-1	CASRKDGGGAEETQYF
TRBJ2-3	TRBV10-3	CAISDSGEQRDTQYF
TRBJ2-5	TRBV7-9	CASSPGTSGGETQYF
TRBJ2-6	TRBV28	CASSLDIRGGFFGANVLTF
TRBJ2-7	TRBV5-4	CASSLQTSRPSEQYF
TRBJ2-1	TRBV2	CASSPETRGQQFF
TRBJ2-5	TRBV15	CATSRQVNQETQYF